This entry lists 32 T cell receptor beta chains sequenced from one sample in a study of T cells after yellow fever vaccination. Using its own MiXCR run on the 5' RACE reads, TCRdb lists one record per CDR3 protein. The profile shows 450,000 to 550,000 distinct CDR3 sequences, around a fifth of them singletons. This sample comprised PBMCs, obtained approximately 20 days after the first yellow fever vaccination. These receptors were taken from a man aged 18-30 years who received the YFV17D yellow fever vaccine.

This clonotype occurred a few times. The chain uses TRBV7-9 and TRBJ2-2; unclear D gene. This CDR3 is built from 15 residues. Trimming left V 5 bases short and J 6 bases short, with 16 bases between. The germline V gene encodes CDR1 SEHNR and CDR2 FQNEAQ (reference sequence). The CDR3 coding sequence is TGTGCCAGCAGCCGTTACACCCAACCCGCCGGGGAGCTGTTTTTT. This encodes CASSRYTQPAGELFF.

This clonotype was seen only a few times. J is TRBJ1-2 and V is TRBV7-8; D is undetermined. Germline CDR1 is SGHVS and CDR2 is FQNEAQ. The germline V and J ends were trimmed by 4 bases and 4 bases, with 10 bases remaining between them. This CDR3 is built from 13 residues. The CDR3 sequence is CASSSSGLYGYTF. The CDR3 DNA is TGTGCCAGCAGCTCCTCCGGGCTCTATGGCTACACCTTC.

This clonotype was seen a few times. V and J are TRBV7-9 and TRBJ1-1; D remains ambiguous. The CDR3 is 9 residues long. In germline, CDR1 is SEHNR, CDR2 FQNEAQ (reference sequence). Trimming took off 6 bases at V and 6 bases at J, with 2 bases between the two ends. The CDR3 sequence is CASSSEAFF. CDR3 sequence (DNA): TGTGCCAGCAGTTCTGAAGCTTTCTTT.

This clonotype was detected a few times. V gene TRBV3-1 combines with J gene TRBJ1-6; D unclear. The CDR3 contains 14 residues. With 3 bases removed from V and 7 bases from J, the gap between germline ends came to 10 bases. Germline V lookup: CDR1 LGHDT, CDR2 YNNKEL (reference sequence). CDR3 DNA: TGTGCCAGCAGCCAGGGGTTAATGAATTCACCCCTCCACTTT. Encoded protein: CASSQGLMNSPLHF.

This clonotype came up a few times. This chain uses TRBV28 with TRBJ1-5, with D possibly TRBD1 on 6 matching bases. V was shortened by 5 bases and J by 2 bases, with 16 bases between the two germline ends. Germline V gene data show CDR1 as MDHEN and CDR2 as SYDVKM. CDR3 length: 16 residues. The CDR3 loop reads CASSGQPGMGNQPQHF. The CDR3 DNA sequence: TGTGCCAGCAGTGGACAGCCAGGGATGGGCAATCAGCCCCAGCATTTT. Full variable domain (rest looked up from reference TRBV28 and TRBJ1-5): DVKVTQSSRYLVKRTGEKVFLECVQDMDHENMFWYRQDPGLGLRLIYFSYDVKMKEKGDIPEGYSVSREKKERFSLILESASTNQTSMYLCASSGQPGMGNQPQHFGDGTRLSIL.

The chain combines TRBV6-6 with TRBJ2-7; D unresolved. In germline, CDR1 is MNHNY, CDR2 SVGAGI (reference sequence). Trimming pared 7 bases from V and 4 bases from J, leaving 14 bases between. CDR3 length equals 13 residues. CDR3 nucleotide sequence: TGTGCCAGCACTACCGGCGGAGAATACGAGCAGTACGTC. Amino acid sequence: CASTTGGEYEQYV.

This chain connects TRBV20-1 to TRBJ2-3; 7 positions agree with TRBD1. From germline, CDR1 is DFQATT and CDR2 SNEGSKA (reference sequence). The CDR3 covers 17 residues. With V trimmed by 0 bases and J by 1 base, 10 bases remained unmatched. Written as DNA, the CDR3 is TGCAGTGCTAGAGATCCCGGACAGGTTTCACGCACAGATACGCAGTATTTT. Its translation is CSARDPGQVSRTDTQYF.

This clonotype was counted only a few times. V gene TRBV27 combines with J gene TRBJ2-7; no definite D call. The CDR3 runs 15 residues. Germline lookup yields CDR1 MNHEY and CDR2 SMNVEV (reference sequence). Trimming shortened V by 2 bases and J by 5 bases, and 16 bases separated the two germline ends. This chain's CDR3 is CASSLRPGSLNEQYF. As DNA, the CDR3 is TGTGCCAGCAGTTTACGTCCTGGGTCCCTTAACGAGCAGTACTTC.

This clonotype was recorded a few times. The gene calls are TRBV9 and TRBJ2-3; weak D call: TRBD1 (5 bases). The germline CDR1 and CDR2 sequences are SGDLS and YYNGEE. This CDR3 is 16 amino acids long. V shed 1 base and J shed 0 bases, with 12 bases lying between them. The DNA for the CDR3 is TGTGCCAGCAGCGTACGGCGGCAGGGCAGCACAGATACGCAGTATTTT. It encodes CASSVRRQGSTDTQYF.

This clonotype has a handful of counts. This chain connects TRBV7-8 to TRBJ1-4; a possible D gene is TRBD1 (6 bases). This CDR3 contains 14 residues. From germline, CDR1 is SGHVS and CDR2 FQNEAQ. Trimming took off 4 bases at V and 8 bases at J, with 14 bases between the two ends. As DNA, the CDR3 is TGTGCCAGCAGCTCAGCCCCAGGGGAGGAAAAACTGTTTTTT. Its protein is CASSSAPGEEKLFF. Full variable domain (rest looked up from reference TRBV7-8 and TRBJ1-4): GAGVSQSPRYKVAKRGQDVALRCDPISGHVSLFWYQQALGQGPEFLTYFQNEAQLDKSGLPSDRFFAERPEGSVSTLKIQRTQQEDSAVYLCASSSAPGEEKLFFGSGTQLSVL.

CDR3 region: CAISGGGGVGGTQYF. CDR3 DNA: TGTGCCATCAGTGGGGGAGGAGGGGTTGGTGGTACGCAGTATTTT. This chain joins TRBV10-3 and TRBJ2-3, with D possibly matching TRBD2 (6 bases). Germline V gene data show CDR1 as ENHRY and CDR2 as SYGVKD. Trimming removed 4 bases at V and 8 bases at J, with 19 bases between. The length of the CDR3 is 15 residues.

The chain recombines TRBV12-3 or TRBV12-4 with TRBJ1-4; D is undetermined. Trimming cost V 6 bases and J 5 bases, with 13 bases left between them. This CDR3 has 14 residues. The chain's CDR3 is CASSRYLANEKLFF. In nucleotides, the CDR3 is TGTGCCAGCAGCCGATATTTGGCAAATGAAAAACTGTTTTTT.

The chain joins TRBV27 to TRBJ2-3; D call uncertain. CDR1 and CDR2 from the germline V gene are MNHEY and SMNVEV (reference sequence). There are 14 residues in the CDR3. V lost 2 bases to trimming and J lost 4 bases, with 10 bases between them. The chain's CDR3 is CASSLILRPDTQYF. Written as DNA, the CDR3 is TGTGCCAGCAGTTTAATCCTTCGCCCAGATACGCAGTATTTT.

This chain links TRBV5-1 with TRBJ1-2; D gene ambiguous. Germline assignment: CDR1 SGHRS and CDR2 YFSETQ. The CDR3 consists of 12 residues. Trimming took off 0 bases at V and 8 bases at J, with 8 bases between the two ends. CDR3 DNA: TGCGCCAGCAGCTTGGAAGGACGGGGCTACACCTTC. Protein sequence: CASSLEGRGYTF.

In its sample, this clonotype was seen a few times. The chain couples TRBV18 to TRBJ2-5, with a weak D call TRBD2 (5 bases). The CDR3 spans 15 residues. The germline gives CDR1 KGHSH, CDR2 LQKENI. V lost 1 base to trimming and J lost 4 bases, with 13 bases between them. The CDR3 DNA reads as TGTGCCAGCTCACCACAGGGAGCAGGATCAGAGACCCAGTACTTC. Translation: CASSPQGAGSETQYF. Variable domain in full (rest from reference TRBV18 and TRBJ2-5): NAGVMQNPRHLVRRRGQEARLRCSPMKGHSHVYWYRQLPEEGLKFMVYLQKENIIDESGMPKERFSAEFPKEGPSILRIQQVVRGDSAAYFCASSPQGAGSETQYFGPGTRLLVL.

This clonotype was seen a few times. The chain is built from TRBV12-3 or TRBV12-4 and TRBJ1-5; TRBD1 agrees at 7 bases. Trimming cost V 5 bases and J 0 bases; bases outside gene matches: 1. The CDR3 is 14 residues long. The CDR3 loop is CASSGQVSNQPQHF. The CDR3 bases are TGTGCCAGCAGTGGACAGGTTAGCAATCAGCCCCAGCATTTT.

Only a few counts were recorded for this clonotype. The V and J genes are TRBV5-1 and TRBJ1-1; D is possibly TRBD1 (5 bases). This CDR3 comprises 15 residues. Germline V gene sequence: CDR1 SGHRS, CDR2 YFSETQ. V was clipped by 0 bases and J by 4 bases, with 13 bases between them. CDR3 DNA sequence: TGCGCCAGCAGCTTGGGGGCAGGGTCTGCCACTGAAGCTTTCTTT. Encoded protein: CASSLGAGSATEAFF.

In DNA, the CDR3 is TGTGCCAGCAGTTCAATCCAGCGGGGGGCGGAAGAGACCCAGTACTTC. It codes for CASSSIQRGAEETQYF. The chain couples TRBV12-3 or TRBV12-4 to TRBJ2-5; 9 nucleotides agree with TRBD2. The CDR3 runs to 16 residues. Unmatched junction bases numbered 9, after V lost 4 bases and J lost 3 bases.

The gene calls are TRBV3-1 and TRBJ2-4; the D is unclear. The V gene lost 3 bases and the J gene lost 9 bases, with 12 bases spanning the gap. Germline CDR1 reads LGHDT; CDR2 reads YNNKEL (reference sequence). CDR3 size: 13 residues. CDR3 amino acids: CASSQGRPSIQYF. DNA for the CDR3: TGTGCCAGCAGCCAGGGCCGGCCGTCCATTCAGTACTTC.

A few counts support this clonotype. The gene calls are TRBV5-1 and TRBJ2-4; 10 bases agree with TRBD2. CDR1 SGHRS and CDR2 YFSETQ come from the germline V gene. The V segment lost 3 bases and the J segment 1 base; nucleotides outside the gene matches: 7. The CDR3 covers 17 residues. In nucleotides, the CDR3 is TGCGCCAGCAGCTCCCTTAGCGGGGGGTGGGCCAAAAACATTCAGTACTTC. Encoded protein: CASSSLSGGWAKNIQYF.

This clonotype came up once. The genes are TRBV29-1 and TRBJ2-1; 9 nucleotides line up with TRBD2. CDR1 SQVTM and CDR2 ANQGSEA come from the germline V gene. The trim removed 5 bases at V and 10 bases at J, leaving 15 bases unmatched. CDR3 length equals 15 residues. The CDR3 coding sequence is TGCAGCGTTCGTAAAACGGCGGGGGGGCTCGCCGAGCAGTTCTTC. Its protein is CSVRKTAGGLAEQFF.

The chain recombines TRBV9 with TRBJ2-1; D possibly corresponds to TRBD2 (5 bases). Per the germline V gene, CDR1 is SGDLS and CDR2 is YYNGEE. CDR3 length equals 14 residues. Trimming shortened V by 0 bases and J by 7 bases, and 11 bases separated the two germline ends. CDR3 in DNA: TGTGCCAGCAGCGTAGGGAATAGCGCGAATGAGCAGTTCTTC. It encodes CASSVGNSANEQFF.

This sequence joins TRBV20-1 and TRBJ2-1, with D tentatively TRBD2 (6 bases). Trimming left V 5 bases short and J 10 bases short, with 15 bases between. This CDR3 is built from 12 residues. CDR1 is DFQATT and CDR2 is SNEGSKA in the germline V gene (reference sequence). Here the CDR3 DNA reads TGCAGTGCTCCCCTGTGGGGGGACGAGCAGTTCTTC. Translation gives CSAPLWGDEQFF.

This sequence joins TRBV7-3 and TRBJ2-2; D uncertain. This CDR3 region has 14 residues. Germline lookup yields CDR1 SGHTA and CDR2 FQGTGA. Between the trimmed V and J ends, which lost 0 bases and 6 bases, there was a span of 8 bases. CDR3: CASSLTAVSGELFF. The CDR3, as DNA: TGTGCCAGCAGCTTAACGGCGGTGTCCGGGGAGCTGTTTTTT.

The CDR3: CSASGWGFGTQYF. DNA for the CDR3: TGCAGTGCTAGCGGCTGGGGGTTTGGTACGCAGTATTTT. The chain joins TRBV20-1 to TRBJ2-3, with D perhaps assigned TRBD1 or TRBD2 (5 bases each). The CDR3 totals 13 residues. V was trimmed by 3 bases and J by 8 bases, leaving 15 bases between them. Per germline, CDR1 DFQATT and CDR2 SNEGSKA (reference sequence).

J is TRBJ2-7 and V is TRBV9; D might be TRBD1 or TRBD2, each matching 5 bases. CDR3 length: 15 amino acids. Looked up from germline, CDR1 is SGDLS and CDR2 is YYNGEE. Deletions cut 3 bases from V and 0 bases from J, with 13 bases between. CDR3 in amino acids: CASSGGDGPSYEQYF. The DNA for the CDR3 is TGTGCCAGCAGCGGAGGGGACGGCCCCTCCTACGAGCAGTACTTC. The full variable domain, rest sourced from reference TRBV9 and TRBJ2-7, is DSGVTQTPKHLITATGQRVTLRCSPRSGDLSVYWYQQSLDQGLQFLIQYYNGEERAKGNILERFSAQQFPDLHSELNLSSLELGDSALYFCASSGGDGPSYEQYFGPGTRLTVT.

The sample holds a few counts of this clonotype. V usage is TRBV20-1 and J usage is TRBJ2-5, with D hard to call. Germline CDR1 DFQATT, CDR2 SNEGSKA (reference sequence). The CDR3 covers 16 residues. Trimming shortened V by 1 base and J by 0 bases, and 15 bases separated the two germline ends. As DNA, the CDR3 is TGCAGTGCTAGAGTTCGCCCTAGTTGGTACCAAGAGACCCAGTACTTC. It encodes CSARVRPSWYQETQYF.

The sample holds a few counts of this clonotype. This rearrangement joins TRBV6-1 to TRBJ2-1, with D perhaps matching TRBD2 (5 bases). The CDR3 totals 13 residues. The germline V gene encodes CDR1 MNHNS and CDR2 SASEGT. The germline V and J ends were trimmed by 8 bases and 4 bases, with 12 bases remaining between them. Written as DNA, the CDR3 is TGTGCCAGCTTGCACGGCGGGTACAATGAGCAGTTCTTC. It is translated as CASLHGGYNEQFF.

V and J are TRBV4-1 and TRBJ2-1; D remains ambiguous. The V end was cut by 4 bases, the J end by 10 bases, with 11 bases between. Looked up from germline, CDR1 is MGHRA and CDR2 is YSYEKL. The CDR3 runs 12 residues. Here the CDR3 reads CASSPPLWEQFF. The DNA of the CDR3 is TGCGCCAGCAGCCCCCCCCTATGGGAGCAGTTCTTC.

This chain joins TRBV6-2 or TRBV6-3 and TRBJ2-3; 11 bases fit TRBD2. The CDR3 runs to 18 residues. With 6 bases clipped from V and 0 bases from J, the junction kept 11 bases outside the gene matches. CDR1 and CDR2 from the germline V gene are MNHEY and SVGEGT. CDR3 residues: CASRRLAGGPKSTDTQYF. CDR3 DNA sequence: TGTGCCAGCAGAAGATTAGCGGGGGGGCCGAAGAGCACAGATACGCAGTATTTT.

The rearrangement joins TRBV7-6 to TRBJ2-1, with TRBD2 identical over 10 bases. The germline V gene has CDR1 SGHVS and CDR2 FNYEAQ. V was pared by 4 bases and J by 5 bases, with 8 bases of the junction left unmatched. CDR3 length: 16 residues. DNA of the CDR3: TGTGCCAGCAGCTCCCCCCTAGCGGGGGACGACAATGAGCAGTTCTTC. It yields the protein CASSSPLAGDDNEQFF.

This chain joins TRBV1 and TRBJ2-2; TRBD1, the table's D call, was not compared with the DNA. TRBV1 is described as a pseudogene. The CDR3 has 18 residues. CDR3 coding DNA: TGCACCAGGGGGACAGGGGTTGTTTTTCGACGTTACACCGGGGAGCTGTTTTTT. It yields the protein CTRGTGVVFRRYTGELFF.